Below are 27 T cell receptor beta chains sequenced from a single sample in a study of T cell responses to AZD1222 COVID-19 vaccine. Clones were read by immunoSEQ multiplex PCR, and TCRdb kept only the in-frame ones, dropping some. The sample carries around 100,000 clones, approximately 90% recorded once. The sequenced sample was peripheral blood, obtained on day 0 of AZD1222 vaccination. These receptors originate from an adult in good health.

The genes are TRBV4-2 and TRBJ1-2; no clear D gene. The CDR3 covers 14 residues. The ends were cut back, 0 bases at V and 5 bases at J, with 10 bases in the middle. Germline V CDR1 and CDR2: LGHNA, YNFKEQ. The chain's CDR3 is CASSQDPTGYGYTF. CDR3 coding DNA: TGTGCCAGCAGCCAAGATCCGACGGGGTATGGCTACACCTTC.

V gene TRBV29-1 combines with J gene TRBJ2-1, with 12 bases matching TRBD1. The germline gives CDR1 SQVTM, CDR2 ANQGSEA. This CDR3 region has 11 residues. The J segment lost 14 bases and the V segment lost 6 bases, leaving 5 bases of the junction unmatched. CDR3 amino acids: CSVAGQGAKFF. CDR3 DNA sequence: TGCAGCGTAGCGGGACAGGGGGCTAAGTTCTTC.

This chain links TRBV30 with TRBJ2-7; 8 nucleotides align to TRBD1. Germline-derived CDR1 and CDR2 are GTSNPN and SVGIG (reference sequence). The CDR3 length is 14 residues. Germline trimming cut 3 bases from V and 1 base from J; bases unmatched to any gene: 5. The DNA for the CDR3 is TGTGCCTGGAGAAGGGACAGGATGTCCTACGAGCAGTACTTC. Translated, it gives CAWRRDRMSYEQYF. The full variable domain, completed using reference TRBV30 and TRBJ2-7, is SQTIHQWPATLVQPVGSPLSLECTVEGTSNPNLYWYRQAAGRGLQLLFYSVGIGQISSEVPQNLSASRPQDRQFILSSKKLLLSDSGFYLCAWRRDRMSYEQYFGPGTRLTVT.

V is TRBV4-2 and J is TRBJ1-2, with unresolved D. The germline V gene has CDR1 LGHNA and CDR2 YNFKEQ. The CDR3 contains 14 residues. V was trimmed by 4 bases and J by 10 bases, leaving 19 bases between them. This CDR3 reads CASSPASRTTYYTF. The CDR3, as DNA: TGTGCCAGCAGCCCCGCGTCAAGGACCACCTACTACACCTTC.

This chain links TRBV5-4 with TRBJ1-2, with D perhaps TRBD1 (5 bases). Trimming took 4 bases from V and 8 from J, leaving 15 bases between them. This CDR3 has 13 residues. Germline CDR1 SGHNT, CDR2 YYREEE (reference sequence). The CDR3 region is CASSPDIGRGYTF. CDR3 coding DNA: TGTGCCAGCAGCCCGGACATCGGGCGAGGCTACACCTTC.

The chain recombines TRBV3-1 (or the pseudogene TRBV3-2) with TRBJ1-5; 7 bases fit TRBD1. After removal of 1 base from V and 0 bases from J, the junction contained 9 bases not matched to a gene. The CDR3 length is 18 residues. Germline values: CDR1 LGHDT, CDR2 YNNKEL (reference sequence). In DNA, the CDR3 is TGTGCCAGCAGCCAAGCGTACTCGGGACAGCTTAGCAATCAGCCCCAGCATTTT. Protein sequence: CASSQAYSGQLSNQPQHF.

The CDR3 spells CASSPQGAGAGNYGYTF. CDR3 sequence (DNA): TGTGCCAGCTCACCACAGGGAGCAGGGGCCGGGAACTATGGCTACACCTTC. The V call is TRBV18, the J call TRBJ1-2, with D perhaps matching TRBD1 (6 bases). The CDR3 is 17 amino acids. Between the trimmed V and J ends, which lost 1 base and 2 bases, there was a span of 17 bases. Germline V CDR1 and CDR2: KGHSH, LQKENI.

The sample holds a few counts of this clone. This chain's CDR3 is CASSYRDEQFF. The CDR3 DNA reads as TGTGCCAGCAGTTACCGCGATGAGCAGTTCTTC. This chain connects TRBV6-5 to TRBJ2-1, with D unresolved. The V and J ends lost 2 bases and 8 bases respectively, with 4 bases between them. Germline CDR1 MNHEY, CDR2 SVGAGI. The CDR3 length is 11 residues.

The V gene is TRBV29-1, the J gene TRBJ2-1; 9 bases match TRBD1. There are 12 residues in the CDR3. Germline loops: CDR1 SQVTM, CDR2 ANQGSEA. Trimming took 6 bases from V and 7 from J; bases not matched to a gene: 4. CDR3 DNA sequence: TGCAGCGTCGTCGACAGGGGGAATGAGCAGTTCTTC. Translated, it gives CSVVDRGNEQFF.

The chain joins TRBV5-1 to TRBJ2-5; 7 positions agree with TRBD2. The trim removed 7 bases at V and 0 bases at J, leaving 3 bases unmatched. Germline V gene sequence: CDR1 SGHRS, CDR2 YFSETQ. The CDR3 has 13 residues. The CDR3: CASGGGNQETQYF. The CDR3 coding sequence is TGCGCCAGCGGGGGGGGAAACCAAGAGACCCAGTACTTC.

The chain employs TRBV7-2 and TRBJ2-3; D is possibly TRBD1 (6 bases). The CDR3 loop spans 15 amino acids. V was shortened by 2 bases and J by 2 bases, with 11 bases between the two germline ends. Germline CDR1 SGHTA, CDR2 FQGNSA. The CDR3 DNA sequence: TGTGCCAGCAGCTTACTACAGGGTAACACAGATACGCAGTATTTT. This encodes CASSLLQGNTDTQYF.

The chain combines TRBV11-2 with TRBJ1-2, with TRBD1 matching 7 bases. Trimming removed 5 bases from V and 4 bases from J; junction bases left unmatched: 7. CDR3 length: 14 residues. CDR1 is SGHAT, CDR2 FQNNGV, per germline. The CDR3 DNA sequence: TGTGCCAGCAGCCCGGACAGGCTTACCTATGGCTACACCTTC. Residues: CASSPDRLTYGYTF.

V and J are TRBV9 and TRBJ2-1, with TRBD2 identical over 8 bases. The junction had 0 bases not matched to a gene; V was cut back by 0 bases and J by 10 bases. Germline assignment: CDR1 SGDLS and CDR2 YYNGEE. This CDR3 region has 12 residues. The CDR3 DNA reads TGTGCCAGCAGCGTAGGACTAGCGGAGCAGTTCTTC. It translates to CASSVGLAEQFF.

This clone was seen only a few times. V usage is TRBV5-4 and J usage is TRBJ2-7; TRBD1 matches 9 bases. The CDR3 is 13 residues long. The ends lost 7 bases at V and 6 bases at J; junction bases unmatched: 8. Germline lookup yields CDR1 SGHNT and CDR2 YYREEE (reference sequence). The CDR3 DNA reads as TGTGCCAGCCAGAATGGACAGGGGACCGAGCAGTACTTC. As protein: CASQNGQGTEQYF.

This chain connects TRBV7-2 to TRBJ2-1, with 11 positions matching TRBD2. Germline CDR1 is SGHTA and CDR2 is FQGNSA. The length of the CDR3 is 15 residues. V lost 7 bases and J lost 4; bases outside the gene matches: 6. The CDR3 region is CASTLGLAAYNEQFF. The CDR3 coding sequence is TGTGCCAGCACCCTGGGACTAGCGGCTTACAATGAGCAGTTCTTC. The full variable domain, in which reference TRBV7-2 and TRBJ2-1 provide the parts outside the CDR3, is GAGVSQSPSNKVTEKGKDVELRCDPISGHTALYWYRQSLGQGLEFLIYFQGNSAPDKSGLPSDRFSAERTGGSVSTLTIQRTQQEDSAVYLCASTLGLAAYNEQFFGPGTRLTVL.

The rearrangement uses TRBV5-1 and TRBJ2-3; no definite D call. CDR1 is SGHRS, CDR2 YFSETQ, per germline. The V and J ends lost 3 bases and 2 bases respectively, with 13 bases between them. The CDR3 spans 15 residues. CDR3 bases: TGCGCCAGCAGCTCCATACAATCGAACACAGATACGCAGTATTTT. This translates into CASSSIQSNTDTQYF.

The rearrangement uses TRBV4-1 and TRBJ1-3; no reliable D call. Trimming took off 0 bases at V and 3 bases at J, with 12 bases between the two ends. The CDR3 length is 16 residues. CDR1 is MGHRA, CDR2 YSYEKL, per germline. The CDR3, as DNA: TGCGCCAGCAGCCAAGACCTCATTCACGGTGGAAACACCATATATTTT. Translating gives CASSQDLIHGGNTIYF.

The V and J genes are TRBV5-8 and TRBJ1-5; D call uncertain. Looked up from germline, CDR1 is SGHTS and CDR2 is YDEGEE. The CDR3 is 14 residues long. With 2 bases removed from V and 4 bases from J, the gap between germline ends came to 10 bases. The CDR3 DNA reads TGTGCCAGCAGCTTCCGGGTTAGAAATCAGCCCCAGCATTTT. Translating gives CASSFRVRNQPQHF.

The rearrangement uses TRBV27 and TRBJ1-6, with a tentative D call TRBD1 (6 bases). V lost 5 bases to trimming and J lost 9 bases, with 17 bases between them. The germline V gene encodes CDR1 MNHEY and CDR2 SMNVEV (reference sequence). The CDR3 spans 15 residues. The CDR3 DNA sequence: TGTGCCAGCAGTATAGGTCAGGGGATTCTTTCACCCCTCCACTTT. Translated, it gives CASSIGQGILSPLHF.

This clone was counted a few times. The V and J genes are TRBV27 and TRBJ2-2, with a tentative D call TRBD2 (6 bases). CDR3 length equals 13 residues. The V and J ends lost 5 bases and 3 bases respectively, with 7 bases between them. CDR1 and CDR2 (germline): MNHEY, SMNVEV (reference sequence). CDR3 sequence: CASSLAYTGELFF. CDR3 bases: TGTGCCAGCAGTCTAGCGTACACCGGGGAGCTGTTTTTT.

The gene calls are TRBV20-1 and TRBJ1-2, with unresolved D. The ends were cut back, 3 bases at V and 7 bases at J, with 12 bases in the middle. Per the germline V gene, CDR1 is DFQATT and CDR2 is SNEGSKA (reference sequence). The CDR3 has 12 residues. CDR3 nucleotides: TGCAGTGCTAGTAGGGAGGGTGCTGGCTACACCTTC. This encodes CSASREGAGYTF.

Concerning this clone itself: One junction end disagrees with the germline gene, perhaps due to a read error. CDR3 amino acids: CASSPQTGGQYNSPLHF. CDR3 bases: TGTGCCAGCTCCCCACAGACAGGGGGCCAGTATAATTCACCCCTCCACTTT. This rearrangement joins TRBV18 to TRBJ1-6; TRBD1 agrees at 10 bases. Germline assignment: CDR1 KGHSH and CDR2 LQKENI. The CDR3 runs to 17 residues.

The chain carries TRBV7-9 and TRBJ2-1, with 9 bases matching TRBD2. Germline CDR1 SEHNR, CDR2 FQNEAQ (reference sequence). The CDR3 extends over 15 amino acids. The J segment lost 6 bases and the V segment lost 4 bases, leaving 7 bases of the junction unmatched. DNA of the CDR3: TGTGCCAGCAGCTCGCCGGGACTAGCCCCCAATGAGCAGTTCTTC. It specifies CASSSPGLAPNEQFF. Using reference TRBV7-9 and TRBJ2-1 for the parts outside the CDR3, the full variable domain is DTGVSQNPRHKITKRGQNVTFRCDPISEHNRLYWYRQTLGQGPEFLTYFQNEAQLEKSRLLSDRFSAERPKGSFSTLEIQRTEQGDSAMYLCASSSPGLAPNEQFFGPGTRLTVL.

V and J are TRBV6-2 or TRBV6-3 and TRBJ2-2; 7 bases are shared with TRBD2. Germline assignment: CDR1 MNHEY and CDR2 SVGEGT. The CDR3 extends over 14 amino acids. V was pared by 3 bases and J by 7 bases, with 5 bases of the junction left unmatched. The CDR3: CASSYSGRDGELFF. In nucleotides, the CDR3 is TGTGCCAGCAGTTATTCGGGGAGGGACGGGGAGCTGTTTTTT.

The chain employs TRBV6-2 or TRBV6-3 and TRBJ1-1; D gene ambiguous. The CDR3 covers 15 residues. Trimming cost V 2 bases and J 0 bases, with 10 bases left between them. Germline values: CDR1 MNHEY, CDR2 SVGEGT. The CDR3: CASSYDRNLNTEAFF. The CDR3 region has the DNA TGTGCCAGCAGTTACGATCGCAACCTGAACACTGAAGCTTTCTTT.

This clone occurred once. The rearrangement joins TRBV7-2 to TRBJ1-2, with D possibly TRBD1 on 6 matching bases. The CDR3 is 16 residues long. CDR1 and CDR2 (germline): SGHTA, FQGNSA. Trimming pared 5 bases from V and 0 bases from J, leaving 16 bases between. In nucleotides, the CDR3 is TGTGCCAGCAGCGCCTCCGGGACAAGAACTAACTATGGCTACACCTTC. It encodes CASSASGTRTNYGYTF.

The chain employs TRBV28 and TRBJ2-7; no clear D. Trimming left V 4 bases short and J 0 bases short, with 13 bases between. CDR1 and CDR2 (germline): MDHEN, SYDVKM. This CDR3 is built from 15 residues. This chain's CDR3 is CASSWVQENSYEQYF. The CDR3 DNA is TGTGCCAGCAGTTGGGTGCAGGAGAACTCCTACGAGCAGTACTTC.